A selection of T cell receptor beta chains follows, all from one sample in a study of T cells in Graves' hyperthyroidism and ophthalmopathy. TCRdb re-derived calls from the multiplex PCR reads in MiXCR, one entry per CDR3 protein. The table includes 45,000 to 60,000 distinct CDR3 sequences, roughly 50% detected once. Sample: blood. The receptor set was obtained from a woman in her twenties or thirties with Graves' ophthalmopathy. Both conserved end residues are part of each CDR3. D genes are given only for firm matches. The size field is filled for only some rows; it gives once, few, many or a size class.

TRBD2 TRBJ2-5 . TRBV11-3 TGTGCCAGCAGCTTACTGTCGACTAGCGGACACCAAGAGACCCAGTACTTC CASSLLSTSGHQETQYF
. TRBJ2-1 many TRBV5-1 TGCGCCAGCAGCTTGGAGCTGGGTGAGCAGTTCTTC CASSLELGEQFF
. TRBJ1-4 . TRBV13 TGTGCCAGCAGCCAACAGGGAAGACAGGAAAAACCGTCTTTT CASSQQGRQEKPSF
TRBD2 TRBJ2-6 many TRBV7-3 TGTGCCAGCAGCCTGACCGGACTAGCGGGACGCGGTGGGGCCAACGTCCTGACTTTC CASSLTGLAGRGGANVLTF
. TRBJ1-2 medium-sized TRBV2 TGTGCCAGCAGCGCAGGGACCTCTGGGTATGGCTACACCTTC CASSAGTSGYGYTF
. TRBJ1-4 many TRBV20-1 TGCAGCACTCAGAAGGGGGGCGAAAAACTGTTTTTT CSTQKGGEKLFF
. TRBJ2-1 medium-sized TRBV10-3 TGTGCCATCAGGGACAAAGACAGGTACAATGAGCAGTTCTTC CAIRDKDRYNEQFF
TRBD1 TRBJ1-2 many TRBV6-6 TGTGCCAGCAGGCGGGACAGAGCTAACTATGGCTACACCTTC CASRRDRANYGYTF
TRBD1 TRBJ1-2 once TRBV3-1 TGTGCCAGCAGCACCAGGGGGTTTGGCTACACCTTC CASSTRGFGYTF
TRBD2 TRBJ2-3 . TRBV7-9 TGTGCCAGCAGCACAACTAGCGGGAGGGCGACAGATACGCAGTATTTT CASSTTSGRATDTQYF
TRBD1 TRBJ2-7 many TRBV7-2 TGTGCCAGCAGCCGGACAGGGGCGCCCTACGAGCAGTACTTC CASSRTGAPYEQYF
. TRBJ1-3 once TRBV28 TGTGCCAGCAGTTTACCGGGTTTTGGAAACACCATATATTTT CASSLPGFGNTIYF
TRBD1 TRBJ2-7 many TRBV12-3/TRBV12-4 TGTGCCAGCAGTTTAGTTTTCGGGACAGGTTCCGAGCAGTACTTC CASSLVFGTGSEQYF
TRBD1 TRBJ2-3 many TRBV20-1 TGCAGTGCTAGAAGGACAGGGGAGGGCACAAATACGCAGTATTTT CSARRTGEGTNTQYF
. TRBJ1-6 many TRBV28 TGTGCCAGCACCACCGGTGGGGCAGGCGTTATCCACTTT CASTTGGAGVIHF
. TRBJ2-3 . TRBV20-1 TGCAGTGCTAGCCGCGGGCAGGAAGATACGCAGTATTTT CSASRGQEDTQYF
. TRBJ2-7 many TRBV28 TGTGCCAGCAGTTTTAATAGCCGGGGGAGTCTCTACGAGCAGTACTTC CASSFNSRGSLYEQYF
. TRBJ2-7 . TRBV24-1 TGTGCCACCAGCGTTGGCTCAGGGCCCTACGAGCAGTACTTC CATSVGSGPYEQYF
TRBD1 TRBJ1-2 many TRBV4-2 TGTGCCAGCAGCCAAGATCTCATAGGACAGGGTCTCTATGGCTACACCTTC CASSQDLIGQGLYGYTF
. TRBJ2-5 many TRBV7-9 TGTGCCAGCAGTAAAACCAGCACCAGGGTAAAAGAGACCCAGTACTTC CASSKTSTRVKETQYF
. TRBJ1-5 many TRBV7-8 TGTGCCAGCAGCTTAGCGGGAGGCCCGTATCAGCCCCAGCATTTT CASSLAGGPYQPQHF
. TRBJ2-7 . TRBV6-6 TGCGCCAGCAGGGACCGGACATGGGTCTACGAGCAGTACTTC CASRDRTWVYEQYF